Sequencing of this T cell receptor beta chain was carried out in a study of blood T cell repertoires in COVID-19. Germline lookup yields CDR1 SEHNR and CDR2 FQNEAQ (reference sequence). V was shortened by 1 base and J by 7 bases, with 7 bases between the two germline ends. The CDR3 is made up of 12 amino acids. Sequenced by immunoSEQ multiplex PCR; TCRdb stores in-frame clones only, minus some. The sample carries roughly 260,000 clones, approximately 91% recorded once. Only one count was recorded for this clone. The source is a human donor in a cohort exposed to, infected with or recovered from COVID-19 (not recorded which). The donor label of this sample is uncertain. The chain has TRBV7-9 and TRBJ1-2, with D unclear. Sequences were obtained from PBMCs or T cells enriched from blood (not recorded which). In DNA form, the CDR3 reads TGTGCCAGCAGCTTAGGAGAGGTTGGCTACACCTTC. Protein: CASSLGEVGYTF.